These 11 T cell receptor beta chains were sequenced from one sample in a study of low-dose radiotherapy and immunotherapy resistance in tumors. cDNA synthesis used a TRAV/TRBV-specific primer set for both chains. It was with a constant-region primer and a V-primer adapter that TCRs were amplified over roughly 18 PCR cycles. TCRdb re-derived calls from the reads in MiXCR, one entry per CDR3 protein. The sample includes under 90,000 distinct CDR3 sequences, over 15% of them seen just once. Noted time point: before trial treatment. The sequencing used PBMCs, collected before treatment. The receptors shown here come from a male donor with prostate cancer.

This clonotype was detected many times. The chain couples TRBV10-3 to TRBJ2-3, with D maybe TRBD1 (6 bases). Trimming took off 8 bases at V and 2 bases at J, with 11 bases between the two ends. Germline assignment: CDR1 ENHRY and CDR2 SYGVKD. This CDR3 has 13 residues. The CDR3 DNA is TGTGCCATCGACGCAGGGGTCACAGATACGCAGTATTTT. This codes for CAIDAGVTDTQYF.

This clonotype was counted ten times or more. This sequence joins TRBV7-8 and TRBJ2-3; D may be TRBD1 or TRBD2 (5 bases each). Germline lookup yields CDR1 SGHVS and CDR2 FQNEAQ. Trimming removed 3 bases from V and 2 bases from J, with 12 bases in between. The CDR3 is made up of 15 amino acids. CDR3 sequence reads: CASSLLQGTTDTQYF. The CDR3 DNA is TGTGCCAGCAGCTTGCTCCAAGGGACCACAGATACGCAGTATTTT.

In its sample, this clonotype was seen many times. V gene TRBV7-2 combines with J gene TRBJ1-1; tentative D call: TRBD1 (6 bases). The germline V and J ends were trimmed by 4 bases and 8 bases, with 17 bases remaining between them. CDR1 is SGHTA and CDR2 is FQGNSA in the germline V gene. This CDR3 spans 14 amino acids. The CDR3 DNA reads as TGTGCCAGCAGCTCGGCCACAGGGTATTCAGAAGCTTTCTTT. Its translation: CASSSATGYSEAFF.

This clonotype was counted ten times or more. This chain links TRBV19 with TRBJ1-5; 8 nucleotides line up with TRBD1. Germline trimming cut 8 bases from V and 6 bases from J; bases unmatched to any gene: 9. The CDR3 has 14 amino acids. Germline CDR1 reads LNHDA; CDR2 reads SQIVND (reference sequence). The CDR3 DNA reads TGTGCCAGTCGACAACAGGGGGGGGGTCAGCCCCAGCATTTT. Translating gives CASRQQGGGQPQHF.

This sequence joins TRBV11-2 and TRBJ2-4, with D perhaps TRBD2 (6 bases). The CDR3 totals 13 residues. Germline V gives CDR1 SGHAT, CDR2 FQNNGV. Trimming took off 5 bases at V and 9 bases at J, with 14 bases between the two ends. CDR3 loop: CASSEERRGIQYF. CDR3 DNA: TGTGCCAGCAGCGAAGAACGGAGGGGCATTCAGTACTTC.

This clonotype was counted at least ten times. The chain has TRBV6-2 or TRBV6-3 and TRBJ1-2, with D perhaps TRBD1 (6 bases). The CDR3 consists of 15 residues. Germline values: CDR1 MNHEY, CDR2 SVGEGT. Trimming shortened V by 0 bases and J by 3 bases, and 11 bases separated the two germline ends. DNA of the CDR3: TGTGCCAGCAGTTACTCGCCCAGGGGCGACTATGGCTACACCTTC. Its protein product is CASSYSPRGDYGYTF.

The CDR3 DNA sequence: TGTGCCAGCAGTGATCGGGAGTTCTCCTATAATTCACCCCTCCACTTT. Translation gives CASSDREFSYNSPLHF. J is TRBJ1-6 and V is TRBV27; D is ambiguous. Germline V CDR1 and CDR2: MNHEY, SMNVEV (reference sequence). This CDR3 is built from 16 residues. Trimming stripped 5 bases from V and 0 bases from J, with 11 bases between.

This clonotype was counted ten times or more. The chain uses TRBV13 and TRBJ2-1; 7 bases align to TRBD1. There are 18 residues in the CDR3. Germline V CDR1 and CDR2: PRHDT, FYEKMQ (reference sequence). Losses at the gene ends were 0 bases for V and 0 bases for J; bases not matched to a gene: 8. The chain's CDR3 is CASSLGRQGPSSYNEQFF. The DNA of the CDR3 is TGTGCCAGCAGCTTAGGCCGACAGGGTCCGAGCTCCTACAATGAGCAGTTCTTC.

This clonotype was counted ten times or more. CDR3 sequence (DNA): TGTGCCAGCAGGGGGACGGCCACCGGGGAGCTGTTTTTT. Translation: CASRGTATGELFF. The chain uses TRBV12-3 or TRBV12-4 and TRBJ2-2; D could derive from TRBD1 or TRBD2 (5 bases each). Deletions cut 6 bases from V and 4 bases from J, with 9 bases between. The CDR3 spans 13 residues.

The rearrangement joins TRBV10-3 to TRBJ2-6, with TRBD1 identical over 9 bases. The CDR3 sequence is 18 residues long. Germline V CDR1 and CDR2: ENHRY, SYGVKD. With 6 bases clipped from V and 2 bases from J, the junction kept 11 bases outside the gene matches. CDR3 loop: CAISRGGQGRPGANVLTF. The CDR3 DNA is TGTGCCATCAGCCGAGGGGGACAGGGTAGACCTGGGGCCAACGTCCTGACTTTC.

This clonotype occurred many times. This rearrangement joins TRBV6-2 or TRBV6-3 to TRBJ2-3, with D hard to call. Germline loops: CDR1 MNHEY, CDR2 SVGEGT. V lost 8 bases to trimming and J lost 6 bases, with 12 bases between them. The CDR3 extends over 12 amino acids. CDR3 nucleotides: TGTGCCAGCGGTATCACTGGGGATACGCAGTATTTT. Its protein product is CASGITGDTQYF.